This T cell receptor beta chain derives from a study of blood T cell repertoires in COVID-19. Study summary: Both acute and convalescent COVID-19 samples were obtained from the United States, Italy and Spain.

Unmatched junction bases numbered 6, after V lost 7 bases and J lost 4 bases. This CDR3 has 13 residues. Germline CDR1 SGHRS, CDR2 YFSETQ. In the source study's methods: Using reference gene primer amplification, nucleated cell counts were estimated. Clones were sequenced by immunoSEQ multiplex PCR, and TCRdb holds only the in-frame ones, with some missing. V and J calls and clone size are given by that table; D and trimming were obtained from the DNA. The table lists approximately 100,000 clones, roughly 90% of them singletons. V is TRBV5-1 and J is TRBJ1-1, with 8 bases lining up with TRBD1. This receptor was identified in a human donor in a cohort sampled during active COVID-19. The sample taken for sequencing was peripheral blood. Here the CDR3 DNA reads TGCGCCAGCGCCACTGGACAGGGCACTGAAGCTTTCTTT. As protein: CASATGQGTEAFF. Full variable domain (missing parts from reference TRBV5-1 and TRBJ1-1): KAGVTQTPRYLIKTRGQQVTLSCSPISGHRSVSWYQQTPGQGLQFLFEYFSETQRNKGNFPGRFSGRQFSNSRSEMNVSTLELGDSALYLCASATGQGTEAFFGQGTRLTVV.